One and the same sample provided the 16 T cell receptor beta chains below, sequenced in a study of blood T cell repertoires in COVID-19. Produced via immunoSEQ multiplex PCR; TCRdb's table is partial and in-frame only. Among under 300,000 clones listed, 65% to 80% were seen once. The sample consisted of peripheral blood. These receptor sequences come from a woman aged 35 to 49 with active or convalescent COVID-19.

The chain uses TRBV10-3 and TRBJ1-2; a possible D gene is TRBD1 (5 bases). The CDR3 consists of 15 residues. V was clipped by 8 bases and J by 6 bases, with 22 bases between them. CDR1 ENHRY and CDR2 SYGVKD come from the germline V gene. The CDR3 bases are TGTGCCATCCGACGGGGGGAGTCCTACGATAATGGCTACACCTTC. Encoded protein: CAIRRGESYDNGYTF.

This rearrangement joins TRBV6-2 or TRBV6-3 to TRBJ2-3, with D perhaps TRBD1 (6 bases). Deletions cut 6 bases from V and 6 bases from J, with 16 bases between. The CDR3 loop spans 14 amino acids. In germline, CDR1 is MNHEY, CDR2 SVGEGT. CDR3 loop: CASSLGAGKDTQYF. Written as DNA, the CDR3 is TGTGCCAGCAGCCTGGGGGCAGGGAAGGATACGCAGTATTTT.

The V gene is TRBV6-5, the J gene TRBJ1-1; no firm D call. CDR1 and CDR2 from the germline V gene are MNHEY and SVGAGI. The CDR3 has 13 residues. Between the trimmed V and J ends, which lost 5 bases and 0 bases, there was a span of 7 bases. The CDR3 region has the DNA TGTGCCAGCAGTACCCAGATGAACACTGAAGCTTTCTTT. It specifies CASSTQMNTEAFF.

The CDR3 sequence is CAWTFGHLNTEAFF. DNA for the CDR3: TGTGCCTGGACGTTTGGACATCTGAACACTGAAGCTTTCTTT. V is TRBV30 and J is TRBJ1-1; TRBD1 might be the D (5 bases). V was pared by 4 bases and J by 0 bases, with 12 bases between. Germline V gene data show CDR1 as GTSNPN and CDR2 as SVGIG (reference sequence). The CDR3 length is 14 residues.

V and J are TRBV2 and TRBJ1-3, with D hard to call. The ends were cut back, 9 bases at V and 6 bases at J, with 9 bases in the middle. CDR3 length: 11 residues. The germline V gene encodes CDR1 SNHLY and CDR2 FYNNEI. The CDR3 coding sequence is TGTGCCAGTTCCGCGTTAAACACCATATATTTT. Its protein is CASSALNTIYF.

V usage is TRBV5-6 and J usage is TRBJ1-6; tentative D call: TRBD1 (5 bases). The V end was cut by 0 bases, the J end by 6 bases, with 16 bases between. CDR1 is SGHDT, CDR2 YYEEEE, per germline. The length of the CDR3 is 17 residues. The CDR3 protein is CASSLEGRGLPNSPLHF. CDR3 bases: TGTGCCAGCAGCTTGGAGGGGCGGGGCCTTCCTAATTCACCCCTCCACTTT. Drawing the rest from reference TRBV5-6 and TRBJ1-6, the complete variable domain is DAGVTQSPTHLIKTRGQQVTLRCSPKSGHDTVSWYQQALGQGPQFIFQYYEEEERQRGNFPDRFSGHQFPNYSSELNVNALLLGDSALYLCASSLEGRGLPNSPLHFGNGTRLTVT.

J is TRBJ1-6 and V is TRBV5-1; D may be TRBD1 (5 bases). V was pared by 4 bases and J by 5 bases, with 16 bases between. The CDR3 runs 16 residues. Germline CDR1 is SGHRS and CDR2 is YFSETQ. This CDR3 reads CASSRRQNTDNSPLHF. CDR3 coding DNA: TGCGCCAGCAGCAGACGACAGAATACCGATAATTCACCCCTCCACTTT.

The sample holds one count of this clone. The V call is TRBV2, the J call TRBJ1-4; no firm D call. In germline, CDR1 is SNHLY, CDR2 FYNNEI. The CDR3 consists of 15 residues. The ends were cut back, 5 bases at V and 5 bases at J, with 15 bases in the middle. As DNA, the CDR3 is TGTGCCAGCAGTTTTGGATTTTCGGAGAATGAAAAACTGTTTTTT. It yields the protein CASSFGFSENEKLFF. Supplemented by reference TRBV2 and TRBJ1-4, the full variable domain reads EPEVTQTPSHQVTQMGQEVILRCVPISNHLYFYWYRQILGQKVEFLVSFYNNEISEKSEIFDDQFSVERPDGSNFTLKIRSTKLEDSAMYFCASSFGFSENEKLFFGSGTQLSVL.

The chain joins TRBV2 to TRBJ1-2, with 7 bases lining up with TRBD1. The CDR3 sequence is 13 residues long. Germline CDR1 SNHLY, CDR2 FYNNEI. Trimming took 7 bases from V and 5 from J; bases not matched to a gene: 7. In DNA, the CDR3 is TGTGCCAGCATGACGACAGGGCTTTATGGCTACACCTTC. Translating it yields CASMTTGLYGYTF.

This chain joins TRBV15 and TRBJ1-3; tentative D call: TRBD1 (6 bases). The CDR3 is 18 amino acids. The V gene lost 1 base and the J gene lost 2 bases, with 18 bases spanning the gap. Germline CDR1 is LNHNV and CDR2 is YYDKDF (reference sequence). CDR3 in amino acids: CATSRVGRGVGTGNTIYF. Here the CDR3 DNA reads TGTGCCACCAGCAGAGTTGGCAGGGGAGTTGGTACTGGAAACACCATATATTTT.

J is TRBJ1-2 and V is TRBV5-4; the match to TRBD1 covers 7 bases. Germline CDR1 reads SGHNT; CDR2 reads YYREEE (reference sequence). The CDR3 is 17 amino acids. The V gene end was trimmed by 4 bases and the J gene end by 4 bases; junction bases not matched to a gene: 16. CDR3 sequence (DNA): TGTGCCAGCAGCCAACGAGGGAGACAGGGCTCGGGCTATGGCTACACCTTC. Translation gives CASSQRGRQGSGYGYTF.

The rearrangement joins TRBV2 to TRBJ2-1; 10 bases fit TRBD2. Germline loops: CDR1 SNHLY, CDR2 FYNNEI. This CDR3 contains 14 residues. Unmatched junction bases numbered 3, after V lost 6 bases and J lost 4 bases. This CDR3 is CASSPLAGYNEQFF. The CDR3 nucleotides read TGTGCCAGCAGCCCACTAGCGGGGTACAATGAGCAGTTCTTC.

DNA for the CDR3: TGTGCCAGCTCACCAGCATCCGGGTCCGCCGGGGAGCTGTTTTTT. Protein: CASSPASGSAGELFF. The chain combines TRBV18 with TRBJ2-2; D is unresolved. The CDR3 runs 15 residues. Germline V gives CDR1 KGHSH, CDR2 LQKENI. The V end lost 2 bases, the J end lost 6 bases, and 13 bases lay between the germline ends.

This clone appeared a single time. The V gene is TRBV12-3 or TRBV12-4, the J gene TRBJ2-1; no clear D gene. The CDR3 consists of 13 residues. The V and J ends lost 1 base and 6 bases respectively, with 7 bases between them. Written as DNA, the CDR3 is TGTGCCAGCAGTTTAGACTTTTCCAATGAGCAGTTCTTC. Translated, it gives CASSLDFSNEQFF.

This chain links TRBV12-3 or TRBV12-4 with TRBJ2-7, with a possible D match to TRBD2 (7 bases). The CDR3 runs 13 residues. V lost 8 bases, J lost 4 bases, and 15 bases lay in between. The CDR3 spells CASGWGGIYEQYF. The CDR3 DNA sequence: TGTGCCAGCGGGTGGGGGGGCATATACGAGCAGTACTTC.

CDR3 bases: TGTGCCACCCGGACAGCTAAGATGGGCTACACCTTC. Its translation is CATRTAKMGYTF. J is TRBJ1-2 and V is TRBV2; TRBD1 might be the D (6 bases). CDR3 length equals 12 residues. Trimming removed 10 bases at V and 8 bases at J, with 17 bases between. Germline V lookup: CDR1 SNHLY, CDR2 FYNNEI.